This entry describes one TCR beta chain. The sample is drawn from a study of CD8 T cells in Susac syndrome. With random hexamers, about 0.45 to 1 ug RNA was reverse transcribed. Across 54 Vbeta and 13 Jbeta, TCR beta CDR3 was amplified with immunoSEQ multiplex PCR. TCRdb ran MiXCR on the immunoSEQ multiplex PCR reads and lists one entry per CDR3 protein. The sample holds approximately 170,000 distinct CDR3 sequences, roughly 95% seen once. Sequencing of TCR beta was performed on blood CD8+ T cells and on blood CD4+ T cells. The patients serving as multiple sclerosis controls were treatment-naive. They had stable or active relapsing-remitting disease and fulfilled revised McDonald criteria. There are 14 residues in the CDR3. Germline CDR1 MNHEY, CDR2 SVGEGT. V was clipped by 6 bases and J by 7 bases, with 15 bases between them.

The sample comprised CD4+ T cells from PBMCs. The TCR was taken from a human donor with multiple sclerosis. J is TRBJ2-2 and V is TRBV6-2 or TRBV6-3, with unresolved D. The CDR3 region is CASSHPSWSGELFF. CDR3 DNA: TGTGCCAGCAGCCACCCGTCTTGGAGCGGGGAGCTGTTTTTT.